This T cell receptor beta chain was identified in a study of cytomegalovirus exposure and HLA in healthy donors. Study-level background: The approximately 120 validation repertoires used the same platform as the 550 to 750 first-cohort repertoires, a later analysis reported.

A word on this clone: Its antigen is currently unknown.

The CDR3 runs to 12 residues. Trimming took off 0 bases at V and 6 bases at J, with 7 bases between the two ends. Germline-derived CDR1 and CDR2 are SGHTS and YDEGEE. The data were produced by immunoSEQ multiplex PCR, yet TCRdb's version contains in-frame clones alone and is incomplete. The table shows approximately 49,000 clones, with about 90% occurring only once. General study findings and limits: The study put 150 or so TCR beta chains on its list as cytomegalovirus-associated. Clusters of TCRs from the first cohort tended to co-occur in the approximately 120 validation repertoires (as a later analysis found). Many donors carried some public TCRs, although rarity characterized most TCR sequences.

This clonotype was sampled from a man aged 18 to 30 in good health and CMV-seronegative. The chain has TRBV5-8 and TRBJ2-7; possibly TRBD1 for D (5 bases). Sequences were obtained from PBMCs. In nucleotides, the CDR3 is TGTGCCAGCAGCTTGGAGGGGCGCGAGCAGTACTTC. This sequence encodes CASSLEGREQYF. The variable domain in full, completed from reference TRBV5-8 and TRBJ2-7, reads EAGVTQSPTHLIKTRGQQATLRCSPISGHTSVYWYQQALGLGLQFLLWYDEGEERNRGNFPPRFSGRQFPNYSSELNVNALELEDSALYLCASSLEGREQYFGPGTRLTVT.